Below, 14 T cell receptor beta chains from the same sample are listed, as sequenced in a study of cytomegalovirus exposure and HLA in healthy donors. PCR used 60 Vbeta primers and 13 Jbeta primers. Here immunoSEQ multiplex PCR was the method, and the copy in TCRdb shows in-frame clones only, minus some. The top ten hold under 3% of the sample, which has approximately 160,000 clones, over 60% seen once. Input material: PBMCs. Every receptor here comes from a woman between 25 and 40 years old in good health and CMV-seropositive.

This CDR3 is CASSPSRGLNTEAFF. In DNA form, the CDR3 reads TGTGCCAGCTCACCCTCCAGGGGACTGAACACTGAAGCTTTCTTT. The J gene is TRBJ1-1, the V gene TRBV18; the D gene is possibly TRBD1 (6 bases). The CDR3 totals 15 residues. Germline loops: CDR1 KGHSH, CDR2 LQKENI. V lost 3 bases and J 0 bases, leaving 11 bases between the germline ends.

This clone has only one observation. The CDR3 here is CASSSGGEQFF. CDR3 DNA sequence: TGTGCCAGCAGTTCGGGGGGTGAGCAGTTCTTC. The V call is TRBV6-5, the J call TRBJ2-1; 7 nucleotides line up with TRBD2. Germline CDR1 is MNHEY and CDR2 is SVGAGI. The CDR3 runs to 11 residues. V was clipped by 4 bases and J by 9 bases; unmatched bases: 0.

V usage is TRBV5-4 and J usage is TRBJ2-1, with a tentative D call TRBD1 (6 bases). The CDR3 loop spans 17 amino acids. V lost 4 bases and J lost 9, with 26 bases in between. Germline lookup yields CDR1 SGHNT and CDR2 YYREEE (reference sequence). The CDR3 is CASSAPQGRVTTTEQFF. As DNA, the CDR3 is TGTGCCAGCAGCGCTCCGCAGGGGCGCGTTACGACAACTGAGCAGTTCTTC.

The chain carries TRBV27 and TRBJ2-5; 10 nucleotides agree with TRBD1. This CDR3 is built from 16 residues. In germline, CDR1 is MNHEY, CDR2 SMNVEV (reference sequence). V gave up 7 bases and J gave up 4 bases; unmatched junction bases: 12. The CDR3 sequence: CASTDRPGQGRETQYF. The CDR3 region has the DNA TGTGCCAGCACAGATCGTCCGGGACAGGGGCGAGAGACCCAGTACTTC.

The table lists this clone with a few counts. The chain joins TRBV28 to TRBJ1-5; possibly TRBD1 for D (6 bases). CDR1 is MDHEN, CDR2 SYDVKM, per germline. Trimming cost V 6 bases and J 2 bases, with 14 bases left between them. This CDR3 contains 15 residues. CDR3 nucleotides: TGTGCCAGCAGCTTACAGGGATGGGGCAATCAGCCCCAGCATTTT. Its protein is CASSLQGWGNQPQHF.

Written as DNA, the CDR3 is TGTGCCAGCAGCCAAGAGGGAGGGATTACCTACAATGAGCAGTTCTTC. Translation gives CASSQEGGITYNEQFF. This chain uses TRBV14 with TRBJ2-1; 7 positions match TRBD2. The CDR3 totals 16 residues. CDR1 SGHDN and CDR2 FVKESK come from the germline V gene. V lost 0 bases to trimming and J lost 2 bases; unmatched junction nucleotides: 4.

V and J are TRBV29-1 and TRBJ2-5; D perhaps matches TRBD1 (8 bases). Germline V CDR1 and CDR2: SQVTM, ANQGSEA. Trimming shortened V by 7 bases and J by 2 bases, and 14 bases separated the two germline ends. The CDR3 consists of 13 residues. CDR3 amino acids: CSGTGRGQETQYF. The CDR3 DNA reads TGCAGCGGGACAGGGAGGGGACAAGAGACCCAGTACTTC.

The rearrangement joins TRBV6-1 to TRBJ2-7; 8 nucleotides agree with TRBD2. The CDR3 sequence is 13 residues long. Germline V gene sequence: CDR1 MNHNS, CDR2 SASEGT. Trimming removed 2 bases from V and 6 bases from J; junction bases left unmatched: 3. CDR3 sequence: CASSETGGGEQYF. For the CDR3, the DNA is TGTGCCAGCAGTGAAACGGGGGGGGGCGAGCAGTACTTC.

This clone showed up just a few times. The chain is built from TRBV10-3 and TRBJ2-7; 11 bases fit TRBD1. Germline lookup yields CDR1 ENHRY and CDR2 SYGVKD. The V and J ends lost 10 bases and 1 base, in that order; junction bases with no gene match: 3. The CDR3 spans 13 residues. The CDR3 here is CASGQGASYEQYF. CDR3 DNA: TGTGCCAGCGGACAGGGGGCTTCCTACGAGCAGTACTTC.

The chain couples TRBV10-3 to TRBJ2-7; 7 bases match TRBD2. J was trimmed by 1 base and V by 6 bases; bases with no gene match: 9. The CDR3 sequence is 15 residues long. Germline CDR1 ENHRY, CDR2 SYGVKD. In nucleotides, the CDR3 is TGTGCCATCAGAACCGGGACTACGAGTTCCTACGAGCAGTACTTC. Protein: CAIRTGTTSSYEQYF.

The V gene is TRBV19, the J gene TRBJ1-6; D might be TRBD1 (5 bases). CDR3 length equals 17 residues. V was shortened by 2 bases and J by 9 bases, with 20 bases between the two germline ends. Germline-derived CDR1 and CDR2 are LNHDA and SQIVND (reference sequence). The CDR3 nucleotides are TGTGCCAGTAGTATAAGGGCAAGGGGCGCCGGGAGTTCACCCCTCCACTTT. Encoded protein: CASSIRARGAGSSPLHF.

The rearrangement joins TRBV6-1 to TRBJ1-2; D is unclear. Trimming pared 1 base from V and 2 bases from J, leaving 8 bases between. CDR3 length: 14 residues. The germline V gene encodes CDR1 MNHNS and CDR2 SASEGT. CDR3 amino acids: CASSEVHRNYGYTF. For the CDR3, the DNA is TGTGCCAGCAGTGAAGTACACAGAAACTATGGCTACACCTTC.

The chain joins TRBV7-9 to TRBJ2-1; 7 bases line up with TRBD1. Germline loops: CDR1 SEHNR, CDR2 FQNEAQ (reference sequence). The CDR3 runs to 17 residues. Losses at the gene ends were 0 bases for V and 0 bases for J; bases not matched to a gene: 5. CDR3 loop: CASSLAGTALSYNEQFF. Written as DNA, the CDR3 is TGTGCCAGCAGCTTAGCGGGGACAGCCCTCTCCTACAATGAGCAGTTCTTC.

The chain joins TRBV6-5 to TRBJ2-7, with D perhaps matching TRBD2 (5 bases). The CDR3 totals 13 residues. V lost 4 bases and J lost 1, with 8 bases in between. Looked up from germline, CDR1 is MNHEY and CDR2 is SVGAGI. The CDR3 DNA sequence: TGTGCCAGCAGTTCCGGGATTTCCTACGAGCAGTACTTC. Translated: CASSSGISYEQYF.